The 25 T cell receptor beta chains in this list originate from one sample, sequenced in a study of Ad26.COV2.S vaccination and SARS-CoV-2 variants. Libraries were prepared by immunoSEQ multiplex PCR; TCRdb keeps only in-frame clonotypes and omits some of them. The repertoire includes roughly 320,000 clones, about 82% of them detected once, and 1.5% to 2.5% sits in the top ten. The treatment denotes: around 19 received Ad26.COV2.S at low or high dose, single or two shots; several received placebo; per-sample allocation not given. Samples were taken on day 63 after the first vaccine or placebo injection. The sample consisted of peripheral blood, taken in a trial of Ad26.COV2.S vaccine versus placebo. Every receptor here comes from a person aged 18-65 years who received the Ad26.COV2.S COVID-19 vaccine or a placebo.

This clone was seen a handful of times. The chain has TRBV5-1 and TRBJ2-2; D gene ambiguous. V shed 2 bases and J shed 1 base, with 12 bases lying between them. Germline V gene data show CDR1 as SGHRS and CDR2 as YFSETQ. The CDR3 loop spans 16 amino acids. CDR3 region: CASSFIGQLNTGELFF. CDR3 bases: TGCGCCAGCAGCTTTATCGGGCAGCTGAACACCGGGGAGCTGTTTTTT.

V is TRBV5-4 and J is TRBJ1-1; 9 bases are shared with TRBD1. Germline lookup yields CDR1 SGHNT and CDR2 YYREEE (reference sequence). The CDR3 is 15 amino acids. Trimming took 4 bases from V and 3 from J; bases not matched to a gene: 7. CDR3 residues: CASSVDRDRDTEAFF. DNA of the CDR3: TGTGCCAGCAGCGTTGACCGGGACAGGGACACTGAAGCTTTCTTT.

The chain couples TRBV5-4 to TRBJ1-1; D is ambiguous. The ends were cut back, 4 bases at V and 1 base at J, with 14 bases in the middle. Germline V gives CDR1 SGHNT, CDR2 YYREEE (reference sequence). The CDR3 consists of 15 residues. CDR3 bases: TGTGCCAGCAGCCCGGACGCATCAGGGAACACTGAAGCTTTCTTT. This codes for CASSPDASGNTEAFF.

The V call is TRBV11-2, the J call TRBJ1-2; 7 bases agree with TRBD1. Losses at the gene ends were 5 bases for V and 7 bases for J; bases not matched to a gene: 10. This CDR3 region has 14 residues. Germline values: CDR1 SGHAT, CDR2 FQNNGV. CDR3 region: CASSPDRVVSGYTF. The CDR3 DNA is TGTGCCAGCAGCCCCGACAGGGTGGTTAGTGGCTACACCTTC.

The CDR3 DNA sequence: TGCGCCAGCAGCTCCGAAGGTGTGGGACTAGGAAACACCATATATTTT. Translation gives CASSSEGVGLGNTIYF. The chain uses TRBV5-1 and TRBJ1-3, with D possibly TRBD1 on 5 matching bases. The CDR3 is 16 residues long. With 3 bases removed from V and 4 bases from J, the gap between germline ends came to 17 bases. CDR1 is SGHRS and CDR2 is YFSETQ in the germline V gene.

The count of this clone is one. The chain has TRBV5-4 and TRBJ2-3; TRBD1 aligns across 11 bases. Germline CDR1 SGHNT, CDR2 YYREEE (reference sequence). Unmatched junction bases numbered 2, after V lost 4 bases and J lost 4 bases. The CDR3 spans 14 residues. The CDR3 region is CASSGQGASDTQYF. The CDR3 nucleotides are TGTGCCAGCAGCGGACAGGGGGCTTCAGATACGCAGTATTTT.

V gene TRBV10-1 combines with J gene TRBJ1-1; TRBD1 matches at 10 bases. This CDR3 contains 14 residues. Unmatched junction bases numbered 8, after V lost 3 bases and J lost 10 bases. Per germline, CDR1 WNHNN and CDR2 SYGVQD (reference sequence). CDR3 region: CASSERTGGGRAFF. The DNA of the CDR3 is TGCGCCAGCAGTGAAAGGACAGGGGGAGGACGAGCTTTCTTT.

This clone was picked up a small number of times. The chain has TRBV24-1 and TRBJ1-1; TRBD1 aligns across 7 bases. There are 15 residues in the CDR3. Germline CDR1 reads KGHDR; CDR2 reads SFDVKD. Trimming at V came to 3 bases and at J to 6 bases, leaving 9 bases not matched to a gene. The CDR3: CATSDRTGGNPEAFF. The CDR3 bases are TGTGCCACCAGTGATAGGACAGGAGGTAACCCTGAAGCTTTCTTT.

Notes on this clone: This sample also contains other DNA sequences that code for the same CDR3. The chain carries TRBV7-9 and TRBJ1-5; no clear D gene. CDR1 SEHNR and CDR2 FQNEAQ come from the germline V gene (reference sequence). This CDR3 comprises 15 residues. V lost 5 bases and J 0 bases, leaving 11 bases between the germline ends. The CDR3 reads CASSPRGDSNQPQHF. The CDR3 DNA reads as TGTGCCAGCAGCCCCCGCGGGGATAGCAATCAGCCCCAGCATTTT. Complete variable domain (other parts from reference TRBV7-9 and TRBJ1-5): DTGVSQNPRHKITKRGQNVTFRCDPISEHNRLYWYRQTLGQGPEFLTYFQNEAQLEKSRLLSDRFSAERPKGSFSTLEIQRTEQGDSAMYLCASSPRGDSNQPQHFGDGTRLSIL.

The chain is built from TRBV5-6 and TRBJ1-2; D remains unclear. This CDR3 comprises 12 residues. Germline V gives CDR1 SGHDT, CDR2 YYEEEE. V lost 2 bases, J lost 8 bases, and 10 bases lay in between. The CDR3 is CASSLGREGYTF. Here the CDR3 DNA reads TGTGCCAGCAGCTTAGGGAGAGAGGGCTACACCTTC. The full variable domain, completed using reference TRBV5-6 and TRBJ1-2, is DAGVTQSPTHLIKTRGQQVTLRCSPKSGHDTVSWYQQALGQGPQFIFQYYEEEERQRGNFPDRFSGHQFPNYSSELNVNALLLGDSALYLCASSLGREGYTFGSGTRLTVV.

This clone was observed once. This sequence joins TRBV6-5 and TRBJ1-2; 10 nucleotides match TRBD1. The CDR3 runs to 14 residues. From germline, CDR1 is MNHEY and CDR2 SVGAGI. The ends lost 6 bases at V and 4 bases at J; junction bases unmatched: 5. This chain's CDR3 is CASRRDRGSYGYTF. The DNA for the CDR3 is TGTGCCAGCAGGAGGGACAGGGGATCCTATGGCTACACCTTC.

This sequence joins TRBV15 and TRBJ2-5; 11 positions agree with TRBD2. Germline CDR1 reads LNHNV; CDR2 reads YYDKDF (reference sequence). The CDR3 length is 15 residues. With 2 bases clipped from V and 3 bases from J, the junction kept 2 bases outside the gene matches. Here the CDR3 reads CATSRPSGGKETQYF. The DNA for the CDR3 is TGTGCCACCAGCAGACCTAGCGGGGGGAAAGAGACCCAGTACTTC.

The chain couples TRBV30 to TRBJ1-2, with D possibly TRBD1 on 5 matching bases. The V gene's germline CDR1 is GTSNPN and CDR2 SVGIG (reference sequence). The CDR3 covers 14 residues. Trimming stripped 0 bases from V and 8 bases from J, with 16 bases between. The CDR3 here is CAWSVGDPSEGYTF. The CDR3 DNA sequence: TGTGCCTGGAGTGTGGGGGACCCGTCGGAAGGCTACACCTTC.

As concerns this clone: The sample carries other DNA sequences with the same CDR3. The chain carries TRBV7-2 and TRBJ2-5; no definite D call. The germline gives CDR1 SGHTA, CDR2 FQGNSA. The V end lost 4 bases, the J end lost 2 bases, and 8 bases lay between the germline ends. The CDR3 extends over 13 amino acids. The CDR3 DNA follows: TGTGCCAGCAGCTCTCGTGTACAAGAGACCCAGTACTTC. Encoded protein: CASSSRVQETQYF.

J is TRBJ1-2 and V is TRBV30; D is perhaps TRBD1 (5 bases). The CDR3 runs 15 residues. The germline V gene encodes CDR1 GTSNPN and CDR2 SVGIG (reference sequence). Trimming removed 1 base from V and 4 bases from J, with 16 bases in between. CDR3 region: CAWSGGGTLTYGYTF. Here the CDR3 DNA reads TGTGCCTGGAGTGGAGGAGGGACCCTAACCTATGGCTACACCTTC.

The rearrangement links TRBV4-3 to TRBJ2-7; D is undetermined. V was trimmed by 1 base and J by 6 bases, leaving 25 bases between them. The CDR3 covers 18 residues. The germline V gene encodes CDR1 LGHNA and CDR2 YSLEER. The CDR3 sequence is CASSQGERFQPSFCEQYF. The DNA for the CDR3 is TGCGCCAGCAGCCAAGGAGAAAGATTCCAGCCCTCCTTTTGCGAGCAGTACTTC.

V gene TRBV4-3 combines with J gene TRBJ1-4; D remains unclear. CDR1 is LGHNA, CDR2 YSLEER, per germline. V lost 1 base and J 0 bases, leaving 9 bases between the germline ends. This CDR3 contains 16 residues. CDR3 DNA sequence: TGCGCCAGCAGCCAAGGCGAAAAGCCAACTAATGAAAAACTGTTTTTT. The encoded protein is CASSQGEKPTNEKLFF.

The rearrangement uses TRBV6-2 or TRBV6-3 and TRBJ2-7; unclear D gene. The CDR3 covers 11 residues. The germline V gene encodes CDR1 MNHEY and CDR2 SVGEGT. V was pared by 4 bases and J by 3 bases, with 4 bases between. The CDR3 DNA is TGTGCCAGCAGTTTGGGCTACGAGCAGTACTTC. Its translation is CASSLGYEQYF.

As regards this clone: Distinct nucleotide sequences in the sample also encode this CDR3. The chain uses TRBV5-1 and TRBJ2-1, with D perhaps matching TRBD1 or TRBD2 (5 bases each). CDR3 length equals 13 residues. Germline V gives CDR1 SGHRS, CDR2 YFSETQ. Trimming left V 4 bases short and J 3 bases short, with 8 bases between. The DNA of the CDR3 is TGCGCCAGCAGCCTGGGGGTCTACAATGAGCAGTTCTTC. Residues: CASSLGVYNEQFF.

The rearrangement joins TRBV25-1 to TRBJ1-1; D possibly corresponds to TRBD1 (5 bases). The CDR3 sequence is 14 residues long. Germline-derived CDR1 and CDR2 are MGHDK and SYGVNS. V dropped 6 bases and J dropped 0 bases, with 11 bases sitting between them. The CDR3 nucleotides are TGTGCCAGCAGCCAAGCAGGGCTGAACACTGAAGCTTTCTTT. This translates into CASSQAGLNTEAFF.

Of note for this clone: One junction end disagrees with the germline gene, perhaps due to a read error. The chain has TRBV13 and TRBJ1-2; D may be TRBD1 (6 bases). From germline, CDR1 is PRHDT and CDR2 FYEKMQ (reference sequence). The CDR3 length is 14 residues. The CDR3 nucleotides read TGTGCCAGCAGGTTAGCGGGGGGCGGCTATGGCTACACCTTC. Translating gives CASRLAGGGYGYTF.

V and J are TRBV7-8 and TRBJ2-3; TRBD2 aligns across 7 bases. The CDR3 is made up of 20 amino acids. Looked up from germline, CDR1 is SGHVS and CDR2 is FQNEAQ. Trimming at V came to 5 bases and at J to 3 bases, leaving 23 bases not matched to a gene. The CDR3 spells CASSPRRLAPGMSRTDTQYF. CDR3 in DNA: TGTGCCAGCAGCCCACGACGACTAGCCCCTGGAATGAGTAGGACAGATACGCAGTATTTT.

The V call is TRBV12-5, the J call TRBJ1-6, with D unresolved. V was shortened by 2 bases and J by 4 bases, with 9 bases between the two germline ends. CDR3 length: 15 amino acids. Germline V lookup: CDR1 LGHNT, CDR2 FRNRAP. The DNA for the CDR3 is TGTGCTAGTGGTTTGTCAACTGGTTATAATTCACCCCTCCACTTT. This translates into CASGLSTGYNSPLHF.

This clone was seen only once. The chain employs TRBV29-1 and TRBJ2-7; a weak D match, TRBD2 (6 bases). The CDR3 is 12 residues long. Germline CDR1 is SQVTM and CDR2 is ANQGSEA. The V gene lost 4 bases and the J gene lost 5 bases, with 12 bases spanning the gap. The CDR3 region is CSVALATHEQYF. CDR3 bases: TGCAGCGTTGCACTAGCTACACACGAGCAGTACTTC.

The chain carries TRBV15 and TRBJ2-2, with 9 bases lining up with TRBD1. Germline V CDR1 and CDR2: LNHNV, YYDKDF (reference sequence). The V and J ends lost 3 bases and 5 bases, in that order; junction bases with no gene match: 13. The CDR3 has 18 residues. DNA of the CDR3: TGTGCCACCAGCAGTCTATGGCCGGGACAGGGTTTGACCGGGGAGCTGTTTTTT. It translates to CATSSLWPGQGLTGELFF.